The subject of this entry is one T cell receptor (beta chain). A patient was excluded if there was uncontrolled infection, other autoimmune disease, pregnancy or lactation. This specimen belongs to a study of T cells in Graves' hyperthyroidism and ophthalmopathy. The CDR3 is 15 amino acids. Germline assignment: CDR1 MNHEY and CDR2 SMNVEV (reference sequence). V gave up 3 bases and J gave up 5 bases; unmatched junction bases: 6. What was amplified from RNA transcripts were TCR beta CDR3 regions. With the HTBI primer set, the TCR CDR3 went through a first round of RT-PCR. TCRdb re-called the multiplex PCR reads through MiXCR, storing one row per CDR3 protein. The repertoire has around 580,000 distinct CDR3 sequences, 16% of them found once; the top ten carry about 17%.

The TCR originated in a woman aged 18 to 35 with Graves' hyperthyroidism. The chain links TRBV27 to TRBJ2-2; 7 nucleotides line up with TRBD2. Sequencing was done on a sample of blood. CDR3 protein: CASSLSGGRTGELFF. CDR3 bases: TGTGCCAGCAGTTTGTCCGGCGGGAGAACCGGGGAGCTGTTTTTT.